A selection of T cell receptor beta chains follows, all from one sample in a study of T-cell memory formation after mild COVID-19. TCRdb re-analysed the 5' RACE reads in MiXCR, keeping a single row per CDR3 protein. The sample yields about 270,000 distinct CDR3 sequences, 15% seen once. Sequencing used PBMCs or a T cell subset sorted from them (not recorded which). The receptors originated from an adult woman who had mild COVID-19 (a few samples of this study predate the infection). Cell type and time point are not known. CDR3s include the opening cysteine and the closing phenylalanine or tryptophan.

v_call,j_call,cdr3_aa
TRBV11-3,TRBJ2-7,CASSPPWTSGNEQYF
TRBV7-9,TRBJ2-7,CASRKAGGPPDEQYF
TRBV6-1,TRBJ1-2,CASSGGRFYGYTF
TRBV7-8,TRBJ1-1,CASSFQTANTEAFF
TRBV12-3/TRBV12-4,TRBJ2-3,CASSLDSTSGDTQYF
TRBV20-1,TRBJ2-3,CSARGIFQATDTQYF
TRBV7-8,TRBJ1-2,CASSLGQPYGYTF
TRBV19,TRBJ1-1,CASSGQGARNTEAFF
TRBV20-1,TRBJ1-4,CSASPTGGSDEKLFF
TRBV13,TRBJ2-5,CASSLDRDRETQYF
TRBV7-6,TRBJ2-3,CASSATTGLRGYADTQYF
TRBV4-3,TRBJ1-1,CASSHTAGAGMNTEAFF
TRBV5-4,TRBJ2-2,CASSLDTSNTGELFF
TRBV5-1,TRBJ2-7,CASSFQGDSYEQYF
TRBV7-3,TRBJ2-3,CASSLGFGDADTQYF
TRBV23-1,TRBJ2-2,CASSLDRGQDGELFF
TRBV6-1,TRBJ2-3,CASRPTGQGAGTQYF
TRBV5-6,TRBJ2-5,CASSFSGGARETQYF
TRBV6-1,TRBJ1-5,CASSEPPRTGGFQPQHF
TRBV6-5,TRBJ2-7,CASSYSLTVSYEQYF
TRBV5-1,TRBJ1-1,CATKSMRWNTEAFF
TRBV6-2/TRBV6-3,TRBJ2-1,CASRRRGDNEQFF
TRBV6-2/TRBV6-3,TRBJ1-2,CASTGPNYGYTF
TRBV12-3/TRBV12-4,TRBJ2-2,CASSSRAGGYAGELFF
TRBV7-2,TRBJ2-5,CASSLQPGALETQYF
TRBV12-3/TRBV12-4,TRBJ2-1,CASSSGPPSEQFF
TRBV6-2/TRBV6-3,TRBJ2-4,CASSSFQNIQYF
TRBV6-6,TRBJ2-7,CASTEGSGGAYEQYF
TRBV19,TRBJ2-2,CASSPIGGRNTGELFF
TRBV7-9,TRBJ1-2,CASSQRNNYGYTF
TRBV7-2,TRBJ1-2,CASSYTGRANYGYTF
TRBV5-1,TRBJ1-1,CASRLGFTGGNTEAFF
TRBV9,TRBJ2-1,CASSRTVKDPSSYNEQFF
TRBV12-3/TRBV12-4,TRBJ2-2,CASSPGQGYVGTGELFF
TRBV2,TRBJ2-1,CASSVSGRRSYNEQFF
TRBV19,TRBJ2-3,CASSPGQRTDTQYF
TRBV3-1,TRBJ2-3,CASSQLAGDTQYF
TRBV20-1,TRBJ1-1,CSARDLLATEAFF
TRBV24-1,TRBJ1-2,CATSDSSRDSDHRRRSYGYTF
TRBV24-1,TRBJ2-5,CATSDRTSETQYF
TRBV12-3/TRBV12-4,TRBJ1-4,CASSLHRGGEKLFF
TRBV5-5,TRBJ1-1,CASSVGEKVTEAFF
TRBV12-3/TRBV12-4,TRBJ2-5,CASSSGTSGTQYF
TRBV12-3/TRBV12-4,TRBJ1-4,CASRKQGEATNEKLFF
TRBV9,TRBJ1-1,CASSVEVWGPGAFF
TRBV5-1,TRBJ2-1,CASSFSFLEQFF
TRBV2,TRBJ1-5,CASRRGQGYQPQHF
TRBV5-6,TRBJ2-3,CASSSDRADTQYF
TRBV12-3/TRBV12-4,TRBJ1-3,CASSPVGALSGNTIYF
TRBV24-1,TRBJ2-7,CATSPRPNRVYEQYF
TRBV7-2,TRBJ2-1,CASSLVAGEQFF
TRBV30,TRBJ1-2,CAWSAGTAYGYTF
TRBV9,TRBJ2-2,CASSVNSITGELFF
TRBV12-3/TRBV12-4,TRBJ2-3,CASSFGSSGFTDTQYF